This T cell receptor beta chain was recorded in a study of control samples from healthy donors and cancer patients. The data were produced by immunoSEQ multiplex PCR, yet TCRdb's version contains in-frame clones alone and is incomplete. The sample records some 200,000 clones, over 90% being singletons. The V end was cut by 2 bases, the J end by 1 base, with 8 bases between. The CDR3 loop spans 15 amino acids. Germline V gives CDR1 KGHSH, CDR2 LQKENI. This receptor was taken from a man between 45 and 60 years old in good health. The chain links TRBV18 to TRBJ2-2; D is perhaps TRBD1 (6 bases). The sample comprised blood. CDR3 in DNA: TGTGCCAGCTCACCAAAACAGGGGAACACCGGGGAGCTGTTTTTT. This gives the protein CASSPKQGNTGELFF.